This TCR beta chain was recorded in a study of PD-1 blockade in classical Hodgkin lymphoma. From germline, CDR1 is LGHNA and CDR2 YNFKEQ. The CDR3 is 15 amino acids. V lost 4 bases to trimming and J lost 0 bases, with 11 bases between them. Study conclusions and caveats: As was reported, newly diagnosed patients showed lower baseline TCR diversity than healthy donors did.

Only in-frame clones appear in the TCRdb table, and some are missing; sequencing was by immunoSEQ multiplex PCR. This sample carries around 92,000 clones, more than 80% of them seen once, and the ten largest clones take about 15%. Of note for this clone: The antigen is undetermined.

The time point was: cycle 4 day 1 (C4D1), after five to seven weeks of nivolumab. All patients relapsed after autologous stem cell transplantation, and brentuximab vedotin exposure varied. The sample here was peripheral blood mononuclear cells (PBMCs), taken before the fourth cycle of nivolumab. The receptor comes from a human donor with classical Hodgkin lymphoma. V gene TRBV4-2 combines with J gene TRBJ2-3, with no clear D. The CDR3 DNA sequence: TGTGCCAGCAGCCCCACAAGGGTTAGCACAGATACGCAGTATTTT. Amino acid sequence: CASSPTRVSTDTQYF.